A single sample gave rise to the 5 T cell receptor beta chains below, sequenced in a study of blood T cell repertoires in COVID-19. TCRdb keeps only in-frame clones here, not all; method: immunoSEQ multiplex PCR. Of some 150,000 clones listed, around 86% are singletons. Material: peripheral blood. These receptors all come from a human donor in a cohort sampled during active COVID-19.

V is TRBV5-1 and J is TRBJ2-2; D gene uncertain. Germline V lookup: CDR1 SGHRS, CDR2 YFSETQ. V lost 5 bases and J 1 base, leaving 12 bases between the germline ends. CDR3 length equals 15 residues. The CDR3 nucleotides are TGCGCCAGCAGGAGGAGTATCCTGAACACCGGGGAGCTGTTTTTT. Translation: CASRRSILNTGELFF. Full variable domain (rest looked up from reference TRBV5-1 and TRBJ2-2): KAGVTQTPRYLIKTRGQQVTLSCSPISGHRSVSWYQQTPGQGLQFLFEYFSETQRNKGNFPGRFSGRQFSNSRSEMNVSTLELGDSALYLCASRRSILNTGELFFGEGSRLTVL.

V and J are TRBV7-3 and TRBJ2-7; D is unresolved. The CDR3 sequence is 13 residues long. From germline, CDR1 is SGHTA and CDR2 FQGTGA. With 1 base removed from V and 7 bases from J, the gap between germline ends came to 11 bases. The CDR3 loop is CASSLISTEEQYF. CDR3 coding DNA: TGTGCCAGCAGCTTAATCAGCACAGAAGAGCAGTACTTC.

The table lists this clone with a count of one. The CDR3 bases are TGTGCCAGTAGTACCTCGGGACGGGCCCCCCGGGAGCGGGATACGCAGTATTTT. It codes for CASSTSGRAPRERDTQYF. V gene TRBV19 combines with J gene TRBJ2-3, with TRBD2 as a possible D gene (6 bases). The CDR3 spans 18 residues. Germline V gives CDR1 LNHDA, CDR2 SQIVND (reference sequence). Between the trimmed V and J ends, which lost 4 bases and 6 bases, there was a span of 26 bases.

This clone was seen only a few times. The V and J genes are TRBV3-1 (or the pseudogene TRBV3-2) and TRBJ1-6, with D possibly matching TRBD1 (6 bases). Per germline, CDR1 LGHDT and CDR2 YNNKEL (reference sequence). V gave up 1 base and J gave up 7 bases, with 8 bases separating them. This CDR3 comprises 14 residues. CDR3 region: CASSQAGANSPLHF. The CDR3 region has the DNA TGTGCCAGCAGCCAAGCAGGGGCCAATTCACCCCTCCACTTT.

The chain couples TRBV7-3 to TRBJ2-5, with TRBD1 matching over 8 bases. Germline CDR1 is SGHTA and CDR2 is FQGTGA. J was trimmed by 4 bases and V by 5 bases; bases with no gene match: 6. CDR3 size: 14 residues. CDR3 coding DNA: TGTGCCAGCAGCATCGCAGGGGGCCCAGAGACCCAGTACTTC. This translates into CASSIAGGPETQYF.